The 10 T cell receptor beta chains below all came from one sample that was sequenced in a study of spatial heterogeneity in lung cancer. Overall study findings and caveats: Mutation tallies in tumors tracked expanded intratumoral alpha and beta TCR counts.

Time point: sample taken at primary tumor resection. TCRdb used MiXCR to reprocess the 5' RACE reads, holding one entry per CDR3 protein. The sample has 10,000 or so distinct CDR3 sequences, around 9.3% seen once. No antigens are known for them. Source: lung tumor tissue, taken at surgery. The receptors here all came from a female donor with early-stage non-small cell lung cancer.

This clonotype is categorized as medium-sized (0.01 to 0.1%). The rearrangement joins TRBV2 to TRBJ1-4; D call uncertain. The germline V and J ends were trimmed by 2 bases and 7 bases, with 5 bases remaining between them. CDR3 length equals 12 residues. CDR1 is SNHLY, CDR2 FYNNEI, per germline. CDR3 region: CASSELIEKLFF. The CDR3 coding sequence is TGTGCCAGCAGTGAACTGATTGAAAAACTGTTTTTT. Variable domain in full (rest from reference TRBV2 and TRBJ1-4): EPEVTQTPSHQVTQMGQEVILRCVPISNHLYFYWYRQILGQKVEFLVSFYNNEISEKSEIFDDQFSVERPDGSNFTLKIRSTKLEDSAMYFCASSELIEKLFFGSGTQLSVL.

The table lists this clonotype with many counts. The CDR3 sequence is CASSLEIAGELFF. The CDR3 DNA reads as TGCGCCAGCAGCTTGGAGATCGCCGGGGAGCTGTTTTTT. This rearrangement joins TRBV5-1 to TRBJ2-2; D is unclear. V was clipped by 0 bases and J by 6 bases, with 6 bases between them. The CDR3 spans 13 residues. Germline V gene sequence: CDR1 SGHRS, CDR2 YFSETQ.

The chain uses TRBV28 and TRBJ1-2; tentatively, D is TRBD1 (5 bases). The ends were cut back, 4 bases at V and 4 bases at J, with 13 bases in the middle. CDR3 length equals 14 residues. Germline CDR1 reads MDHEN; CDR2 reads SYDVKM. The CDR3 region is CASSSPTDPYGYTF. The CDR3 nucleotides read TGTGCCAGCAGTTCTCCGACAGACCCCTATGGCTACACCTTC.

The gene calls are TRBV20-1 and TRBJ2-1; the D gene is possibly TRBD1 (5 bases). The CDR3 has 15 amino acids. The germline V and J ends were trimmed by 3 bases and 7 bases, with 19 bases remaining between them. Germline assignment: CDR1 DFQATT and CDR2 SNEGSKA (reference sequence). CDR3 DNA: TGCAGTGCTAGTCCTGCCAGGGCCGGTGAGAATGAGCAGTTCTTC. Protein sequence: CSASPARAGENEQFF.

This clonotype has a count of ten or more. The V gene is TRBV12-5, the J gene TRBJ1-5, with D unresolved. This CDR3 region has 17 residues. The ends were cut back, 0 bases at V and 5 bases at J, with 17 bases in the middle. Per the germline V gene, CDR1 is LGHNT and CDR2 is FRNRAP. CDR3 amino acids: CASGLVFSGRIDQPQHF. The CDR3 DNA reads as TGTGCTAGTGGTTTGGTTTTCTCCGGGAGAATCGATCAGCCCCAGCATTTT.

The chain has TRBV20-1 and TRBJ2-3, with TRBD2 matching 9 bases. Germline CDR1 reads DFQATT; CDR2 reads SNEGSKA (reference sequence). J lost 7 bases, V lost 6 bases, and 14 bases had no gene match. This CDR3 contains 15 residues. The chain's CDR3 is CSARRGAGGANTQYF. Here the CDR3 DNA reads TGCAGTGCCCGCCGGGGAGCGGGGGGTGCTAATACGCAGTATTTT.

The rearrangement joins TRBV9 to TRBJ2-2; TRBD2 aligns across 9 bases. This CDR3 has 17 amino acids. Trimming cost V 4 bases and J 3 bases; bases outside gene matches: 10. Germline V gene sequence: CDR1 SGDLS, CDR2 YYNGEE. The CDR3 sequence is CASSTKVGTSYTGELFF. CDR3 nucleotides: TGTGCCAGCAGCACCAAAGTAGGGACTAGCTACACCGGGGAGCTGTTTTTT.

The table lists this clonotype with many counts. The genes are TRBV28 and TRBJ2-1, with 7 bases fitting TRBD2. V dropped 6 bases and J dropped 6; count of bases not matched to a gene: 8. Germline V lookup: CDR1 MDHEN, CDR2 SYDVKM. The CDR3 length is 14 residues. CDR3 protein: CASSLGGDGNEQFF. The CDR3 bases are TGTGCCAGCAGCCTGGGGGGGGATGGCAATGAGCAGTTCTTC.

The genes are TRBV7-3 and TRBJ2-2; D perhaps matches TRBD1 (6 bases). Trimming took 1 base from V and 7 from J, leaving 13 bases between them. Germline CDR1 SGHTA, CDR2 FQGTGA. The CDR3 runs to 15 residues. CDR3 protein: CASSLSAGANGELFF. The CDR3 region has the DNA TGTGCCAGCAGCTTAAGTGCAGGGGCGAACGGGGAGCTGTTTTTT.

By sample share, this clonotype is medium-sized. This chain connects TRBV29-1 to TRBJ2-1; TRBD1 matches 9 bases. There are 14 residues in the CDR3. CDR1 and CDR2 (germline): SQVTM, ANQGSEA. V shed 5 bases and J 4 bases; nucleotides not matched to a gene: 6. CDR3 nucleotide sequence: TGCAGCGTTTCCGGGACAGGGAATTACAATGAGCAGTTCTTC. This gives the protein CSVSGTGNYNEQFF.